This TCR beta chain originates from a study of spatial heterogeneity in lung cancer. This CDR3 region has 14 residues. CDR1 MNHEY and CDR2 SMNVEV come from the germline V gene (reference sequence). V dropped 5 bases and J dropped 6 bases, with 16 bases sitting between them. TCRdb passed the 5' RACE reads through MiXCR, listing each CDR3 protein once. Altogether about 15,000 distinct CDR3 sequences are present, roughly a tenth being singletons, with the ten largest covering under 35%. This clonotype has at least ten counts. This sample's time point: sample taken at primary tumor resection. Tumor, nontumor lung or frozen PBMC supplied whole RNA that was sequenced unsorted.

The clonotype was recovered from a male donor with early-stage non-small cell lung cancer. Sequences were derived from PBMCs, sampled at surgery. This sequence joins TRBV27 and TRBJ1-2, with a tentative D call TRBD1 (6 bases). The CDR3 nucleotides read TGTGCCAGCAGTCCCGTGGGGGGCTGGGATGGCTACACCTTC. Amino acids: CASSPVGGWDGYTF.